One sample yielded the 8 T cell receptor beta chains listed below, sequenced in a study of OX40 agonist ivuxolimab in advanced cancers. The library was made by the immunoSEQ multiplex PCR assay. TCRdb took over this immuneACCESS table, retaining in-frame rearrangements with V and J assigned. Such tables are incomplete; in checked studies, under half of the missing clones stem from an unresolved V gene, and the remainder is unexplained. This sample gives just under 75,000 clones in total; roughly 92% of them show up just once. The top ten constitute around 0.4% of the sample. Here the sequenced sample was CD4+ or CD8+ T cells sorted from blood, taken in a trial of the OX40 agonist ivuxolimab. The receptors originated from an adult with an advanced solid tumor such as melanoma, head and neck, liver or kidney cancer.

The chain joins TRBV6-5 to TRBJ1-5; a possible D gene is TRBD1 (6 bases). This CDR3 has 14 amino acids. Germline values: CDR1 MNHEY, CDR2 SVGAGI. Trimming took off 5 bases at V and 9 bases at J, with 17 bases between the two ends. The CDR3 sequence is CASSKSGTRRPQHF. In DNA, the CDR3 is TGTGCCAGCAGTAAATCCGGGACACGGAGGCCCCAGCATTTT.

The chain joins TRBV10-3 to TRBJ1-5; D possibly corresponds to TRBD1 (5 bases). Germline CDR1 and CDR2: ENHRY and SYGVKD. This CDR3 is 14 amino acids long. Trimming pared 2 bases from V and 4 bases from J, leaving 9 bases between. CDR3 protein: CAISELDKNQPQHF. CDR3 nucleotide sequence: TGTGCCATCAGTGAGCTGGACAAAAATCAGCCCCAGCATTTT.

The rearrangement joins TRBV5-5 to TRBJ2-3; 11 bases fit TRBD2. The CDR3 is 16 amino acids. In germline, CDR1 is SGHKS, CDR2 YYEKEE (reference sequence). Trimming cost V 4 bases and J 3 bases; bases outside gene matches: 7. The CDR3 DNA follows: TGTGCCAGCAGCCCCTTTGCTAGCGGGAGGACAGATACGCAGTATTTT. Translated: CASSPFASGRTDTQYF. Full variable domain (rest looked up from reference TRBV5-5 and TRBJ2-3): DAGVTQSPTHLIKTRGQQVTLRCSPISGHKSVSWYQQVLGQGPQFIFQYYEKEERGRGNFPDRFSARQFPNYSSELNVNALLLGDSALYLCASSPFASGRTDTQYFGPGTRLTVL.

Comment on this clone: This same CDR3 is encoded by further DNA sequences in the sample. The rearrangement joins TRBV27 to TRBJ2-2; 7 bases match TRBD1. From germline, CDR1 is MNHEY and CDR2 SMNVEV (reference sequence). Trimming at V came to 5 bases and at J to 4 bases, leaving 7 bases not matched to a gene. This CDR3 has 15 amino acids. CDR3 in DNA: TGTGCCAGCAGTACACAGGGGTTAGGCACCGGGGAGCTGTTTTTT. Translation gives CASSTQGLGTGELFF.

This clone has more than one count but fewer than ten. The chain links TRBV7-9 to TRBJ2-1, with D possibly TRBD1 on 6 matching bases. Germline-derived CDR1 and CDR2 are SEHNR and FQNEAQ (reference sequence). The CDR3 covers 17 residues. V lost 2 bases and J lost 4, with 18 bases in between. This chain's CDR3 is CASSLWSGAINYNEQFF. The DNA for the CDR3 is TGTGCCAGCAGCTTATGGTCAGGGGCCATTAATTACAATGAGCAGTTCTTC.

V gene TRBV27 combines with J gene TRBJ2-1, with D unclear. V was shortened by 6 bases and J by 3 bases, with 15 bases between the two germline ends. The V gene's germline CDR1 is MNHEY and CDR2 SMNVEV (reference sequence). The CDR3 totals 15 residues. The CDR3 DNA reads TGTGCCAGCAGGCCGGGTCACATCTACTACAATGAGCAGTTCTTC. This codes for CASRPGHIYYNEQFF.

This clone was seen only once. The chain couples TRBV6-5 to TRBJ2-7; maybe TRBD2 (5 bases). CDR1 is MNHEY and CDR2 is SVGAGI in the germline V gene. The CDR3 length is 15 residues. Trimming removed 2 bases from V and 3 bases from J, with 14 bases in between. DNA of the CDR3: TGTGCCAGCAGTTACGGTACCACTGGAGGCTACGAGCAGTACTTC. Amino acids: CASSYGTTGGYEQYF.

This rearrangement joins TRBV14 to TRBJ1-2; D unresolved. The CDR3 contains 13 residues. Trimming removed 4 bases from V and 9 bases from J, with 15 bases in between. Germline V CDR1 and CDR2: SGHDN, FVKESK. The CDR3, as DNA: TGTGCCAGCAGCCCCAACGGACTGGGGAGCTACACCTTC. Translation: CASSPNGLGSYTF. Full variable domain (outside the CDR3, taken from reference TRBV14 and TRBJ1-2): EAGVTQFPSHSVIEKGQTVTLRCDPISGHDNLYWYRRVMGKEIKFLLHFVKESKQDESGMPNNRFLAERTGGTYSTLKVQPAELEDSGVYFCASSPNGLGSYTFGSGTRLTVV.